At least ten counts were recorded for the clone carrying this T cell receptor (beta chain). The antigen remains undetermined. TCRdb fed the RT-PCR reads into MiXCR, producing one record per CDR3 protein. The sample lists over 650,000 distinct CDR3 sequences; around a sixth were seen once. Germline V gene data show CDR1 as DFQATT and CDR2 as SNEGSKA (reference sequence). V was cut by 1 base and J by 5 bases, with 6 bases left in between. This CDR3 spans 11 amino acids. This sample was taken from a study of response to subunit inactivated influenza vaccine. The study, taken as a whole, reports: T cells newly recruited by each seasonal influenza vaccination are few, the authors suggested.

The chain couples TRBV20-1 to TRBJ2-7; the D is unclear. The TCR comes from a man aged 45-65 years who received an inactivated influenza vaccine. The material was PBMCs from blood, obtained approximately 5 days after vaccination. For the CDR3, the DNA is TGCAGTGCTAGAGTGAGGAACGAGCAGTACTTC. The encoded protein is CSARVRNEQYF.